The text below deals with one TCR beta chain. The clone's antigen remains unknown. No per-base quality is available; no much larger clone lies one base away. The source of the sample is a study of blood T cell repertoires in COVID-19 (dated by TCRdb to about 2020). A note on the overall study: Samples from collaborators originated in the United States, Italy and Spain and spanned both the acute and convalescent phases of COVID-19. The material from the prospective study consisted of cDNA or gDNA derived from T cells, B-cell-depleted T cells, or PBMCs. The dataset comprised deeply sampled blood TCRbeta repertoires from subjects exposed to, actively infected with, or recovered from COVID-19. The repertoires were made available in a free public database intended to serve as a resource for research on the immune response to SARS-CoV-2. Samples came from the ongoing ImmuneRACE study (first 160 participants) plus 1,254 subjects from 6 global collaborators. Nearly every sample came with metadata listing a de-identified subject ID, COVID-19 status, age in years and sex. Where HLA class I and class II types were available, the types were taken from metadata supplied by the sample provider, not from assay-based typing.

Whole blood was collected in K2EDTA tubes by collaborating institutions according to the institutions' own protocols. For TCRbeta analysis, collaborators shipped samples in one of three forms: frozen whole blood, isolated PBMCs, or DNA extracted from either of those sample types. For CDR1 and CDR2, the germline V gene (reference sequence) lists LNHNV and YYDKDF. Its CDR3 holds 14 amino acids, cysteine through phenylalanine. Only the CDR3 DNA is retained, 42 bases long and in frame from the first base. V and J are trimmed by 8 bases and 5 bases, and the gene matches miss 6 bases of the junction. The study at large found these results: The quantity of clinical and demographic metadata differed by source and by participant and was supplied without curation.

TCRbeta CDR3 regions were amplified from genomic DNA using the immunoSEQ Assay, a bias-controlled multiplex PCR. As for the authors' bioinformatics: Nucleated cell counts per sample were estimated from amplification of reference gene primers within the assay. To quantify the absolute abundance of each unique TCRbeta CDR3 rearrangement, sequence reads were collapsed and filtered. For each sample, productive Simpson clonality was calculated by taking the square root of Simpson's diversity index across productive rearrangements. This immuneACCESS table, as held by TCRdb, lists in-frame sequences with V and J called but not all clones. Of the missing ones, under half trace to an unresolved V gene in checked studies; the others have no known cause. V and J calls and clone size are as listed in that table; D and trimming were resolved from the DNA. The sample table holds around 100,000 clones, of which 75% to 90% were seen once. The ten largest clones capture 7.9% of the sample.

The chain employs TRBV15 and TRBJ2-2; TRBD1 agrees with 9 junctional bases. The sample taken for sequencing was peripheral blood. This TCR was sampled from a man aged 65 to 85 with acute or convalescent COVID-19. The sequence in DNA is TGTGCCACCGGGACAGGGATAATTACCGGGGAGCTGTTTTTT. The encoded protein is CATGTGIITGELFF.